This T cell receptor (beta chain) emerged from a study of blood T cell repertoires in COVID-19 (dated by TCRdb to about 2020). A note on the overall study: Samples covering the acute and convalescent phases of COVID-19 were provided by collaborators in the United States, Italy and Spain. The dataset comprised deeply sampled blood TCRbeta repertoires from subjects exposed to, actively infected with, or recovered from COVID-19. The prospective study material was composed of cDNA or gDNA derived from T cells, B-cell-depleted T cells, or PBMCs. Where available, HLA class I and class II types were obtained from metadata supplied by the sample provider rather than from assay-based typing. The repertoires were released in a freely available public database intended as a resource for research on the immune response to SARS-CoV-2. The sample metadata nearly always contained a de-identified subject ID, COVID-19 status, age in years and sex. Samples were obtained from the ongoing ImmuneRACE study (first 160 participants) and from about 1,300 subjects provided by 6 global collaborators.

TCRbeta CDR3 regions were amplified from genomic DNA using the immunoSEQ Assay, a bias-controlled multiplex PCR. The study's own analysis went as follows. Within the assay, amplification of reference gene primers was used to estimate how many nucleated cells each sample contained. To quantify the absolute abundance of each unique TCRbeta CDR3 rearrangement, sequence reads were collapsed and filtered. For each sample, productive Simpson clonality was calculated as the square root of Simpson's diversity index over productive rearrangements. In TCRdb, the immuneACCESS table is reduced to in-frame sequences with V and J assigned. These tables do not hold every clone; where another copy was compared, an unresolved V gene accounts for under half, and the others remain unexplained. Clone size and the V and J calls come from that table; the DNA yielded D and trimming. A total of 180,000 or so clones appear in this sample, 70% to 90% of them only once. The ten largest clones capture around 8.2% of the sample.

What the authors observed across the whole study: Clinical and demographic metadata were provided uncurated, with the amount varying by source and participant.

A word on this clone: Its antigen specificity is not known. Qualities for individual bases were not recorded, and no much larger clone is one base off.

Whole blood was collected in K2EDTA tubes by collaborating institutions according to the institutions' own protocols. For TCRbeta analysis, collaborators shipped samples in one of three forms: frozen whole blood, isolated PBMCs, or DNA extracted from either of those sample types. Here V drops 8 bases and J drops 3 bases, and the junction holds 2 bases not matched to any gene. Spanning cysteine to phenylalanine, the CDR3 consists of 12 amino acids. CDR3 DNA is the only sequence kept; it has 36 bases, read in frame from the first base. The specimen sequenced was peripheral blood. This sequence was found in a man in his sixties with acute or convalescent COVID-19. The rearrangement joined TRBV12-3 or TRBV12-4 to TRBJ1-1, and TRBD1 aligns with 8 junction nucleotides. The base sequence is TGTGCCAGCGGACAGGGATACACTGAAGCTTTCTTT. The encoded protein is CASGQGYTEAFF.